This TCR beta chain was obtained from a study of cytomegalovirus exposure and HLA in healthy donors. Trimming took 8 bases from V and 5 from J, leaving 6 bases between them. In germline, CDR1 is SNHLY, CDR2 FYNNEI. The CDR3 runs to 10 residues. Primers: 60 Vbeta forward and 13 Jbeta reverse. The table came from immunoSEQ multiplex PCR; TCRdb's copy has only in-frame clones and leaves some out. Its clone listing holds approximately 47,000 clones. As regards this clone: Its antigen remains unidentified.

Study outcomes and limitations: In a later analysis, V- and J-gene trimming of beta chains associated with a DCLRE1C missense variant, replicated independently. Reports credit the classifier with highly specific, highly sensitive diagnosis of cytomegalovirus status.

This TCR derives from a male donor in good health and CMV-seronegative. Specimen: PBMCs. This sequence joins TRBV2 and TRBJ2-5; no clear D gene. For the CDR3, the DNA is TGTGCCAGCGGGCACGAGACCCAGTACTTC. It yields the protein CASGHETQYF.